Following are 23 T cell receptor beta chains from one sample sequenced in a study of shared clonotypes between healthy human individuals. Produced via immunoSEQ multiplex PCR; TCRdb's table is partial and in-frame only. The sample lists about 490,000 clones; less than 80% were seen once. Sample: PBMCs. Receptor source: a woman in her 40s in good health. Some clones in this sample may be carry-over from other donors' samples.

The chain uses TRBV29-1 and TRBJ2-5, with a tentative D call TRBD1 (5 bases). Trimming left V 2 bases short and J 11 bases short, with 21 bases between. Germline V gene data show CDR1 as SQVTM and CDR2 as ANQGSEA. The CDR3 has 14 residues. The CDR3 DNA reads TGCAGCGTTGAACAGGGTTCTGGTCTTCGGCAGCAGTACTTC. Translation: CSVEQGSGLRQQYF.

CDR3 DNA: TGCGCCAGCAGCCAGGGGGATGAGCAGTTCTTC. This sequence encodes CASSQGDEQFF. The genes are TRBV4-1 and TRBJ2-1; TRBD1 or TRBD2 may be the D gene (5 bases each). Per the germline V gene, CDR1 is MGHRA and CDR2 is YSYEKL. This CDR3 has 11 amino acids. V dropped 3 bases and J dropped 8 bases, with 5 bases sitting between them.

The rearrangement joins TRBV19 to TRBJ2-6, with TRBD2 matching over 9 bases. V shed 5 bases and J 2 bases; nucleotides not matched to a gene: 4. The CDR3 covers 16 residues. Germline CDR1 LNHDA, CDR2 SQIVND (reference sequence). This CDR3 reads CASSVSGSAGANVLTF. The DNA for the CDR3 is TGTGCCAGTAGTGTTAGCGGGAGTGCTGGGGCCAACGTCCTGACTTTC.

This chain uses TRBV11-2 with TRBJ1-2, with TRBD1 as a possible D gene (5 bases). Germline V gene lookup returns CDR1 SGHAT and CDR2 FQNNGV. Trimming removed 5 bases from V and 2 bases from J, with 18 bases in between. The CDR3 is made up of 16 amino acids. The CDR3 here is CASSPSYRDLNYGYTF. In DNA form, the CDR3 reads TGTGCCAGCAGCCCATCATACCGGGACCTAAACTATGGCTACACCTTC.

This clone was seen at least ten times. CDR3 in amino acids: CASSLDGGMNTEAFF. The DNA for the CDR3 is TGCGCCAGCAGCTTGGATGGGGGCATGAACACTGAAGCTTTCTTT. This chain connects TRBV5-1 to TRBJ1-1, with TRBD1 as a possible D gene (6 bases). Germline CDR1 is SGHRS and CDR2 is YFSETQ. This CDR3 comprises 15 residues. The V end lost 0 bases, the J end lost 0 bases, and 9 bases lay between the germline ends.

In regard to this clone: The junction does not match germline at one end; this may be a read error. V usage is TRBV28 and J usage is TRBJ1-1; 7 bases map to TRBD1. The CDR3 is made up of 11 amino acids. Germline CDR1 and CDR2: MDHEN and SYDVKM. CDR3 sequence (DNA): TGCGCCGCAGGGGGGGGCACTGAAGCTTTCTTT. Amino acid sequence: CAAGGGTEAFF. Based on the CDR3 plus reference TRBV28 and TRBJ1-1, the full variable domain is DVKVTQSSRYLVKRTGEKVFLECVQDMDHENMFWYRQDPGLGLRLIYFSYDVKMKEKGDIPEGYSVSREKKERFSLILESASTNQTSMYLCAAGGGTEAFFGQGTRLTVV.

In the case of this clone: Other DNA sequences from this sample encode an identical CDR3 as well. This rearrangement joins TRBV28 to TRBJ1-6; D might be TRBD1 (6 bases). Germline V CDR1 and CDR2: MDHEN, SYDVKM. This CDR3 is built from 12 residues. Deletions cut 6 bases from V and 7 bases from J, with 7 bases between. CDR3 sequence: CASSTGNSPLHF. CDR3 DNA: TGTGCCAGCAGCACAGGGAATTCACCCCTCCACTTT.

The genes are TRBV7-2 and TRBJ2-7, with 13 positions matching TRBD2. V gave up 3 bases and J gave up 5 bases; unmatched junction bases: 7. This CDR3 has 16 residues. CDR1 is SGHTA and CDR2 is FQGNSA in the germline V gene. This CDR3 is CASSFKRLAGGDEQYF. In DNA, the CDR3 is TGTGCCAGCAGCTTTAAGCGACTAGCGGGAGGAGACGAGCAGTACTTC. Looking up the rest from reference TRBV7-2 and TRBJ2-7 gives the full variable domain: GAGVSQSPSNKVTEKGKDVELRCDPISGHTALYWYRQSLGQGLEFLIYFQGNSAPDKSGLPSDRFSAERTGGSVSTLTIQRTQQEDSAVYLCASSFKRLAGGDEQYFGPGTRLTVT.

In this sample, this clone turned up a few times. The V call is TRBV14, the J call TRBJ2-1; no firm D call. The germline V gene has CDR1 SGHDN and CDR2 FVKESK. Trimming shortened V by 2 bases and J by 5 bases, and 16 bases separated the two germline ends. The CDR3 has 16 amino acids. Written as DNA, the CDR3 is TGTGCCAGCAGCCAACTTCTAGAAGCGTCGAACAATGAGCAGTTCTTC. It is translated as CASSQLLEASNNEQFF.

J is TRBJ2-5 and V is TRBV5-1; D is ambiguous. Germline CDR1 and CDR2: SGHRS and YFSETQ. CDR3 length: 13 residues. V was trimmed by 2 bases and J by 4 bases, leaving 9 bases between them. The chain's CDR3 is CASSFGVSETQYF. Written as DNA, the CDR3 is TGCGCCAGCAGCTTTGGGGTTTCAGAGACCCAGTACTTC.

The chain employs TRBV7-2 and TRBJ1-2, with 8 bases matching TRBD1. The germline V gene has CDR1 SGHTA and CDR2 FQGNSA. The CDR3 totals 14 residues. V dropped 4 bases and J dropped 10; count of bases not matched to a gene: 11. CDR3 DNA sequence: TGTGCCAGCAGCTCCGCCCAGGGGGCGCGGGTCTACACCTTC. Its protein product is CASSSAQGARVYTF. Variable domain in full (rest from reference TRBV7-2 and TRBJ1-2): GAGVSQSPSNKVTEKGKDVELRCDPISGHTALYWYRQSLGQGLEFLIYFQGNSAPDKSGLPSDRFSAERTGGSVSTLTIQRTQQEDSAVYLCASSSAQGARVYTFGSGTRLTVV.

The CDR3 protein is CASSPRQGRGEKLFF. The CDR3 DNA reads as TGTGCCAGCAGCCCCCGACAGGGACGGGGCGAAAAACTGTTTTTT. This chain connects TRBV9 to TRBJ1-4; 7 positions agree with TRBD1. V lost 4 bases and J lost 8; bases outside the gene matches: 11. This CDR3 comprises 15 residues. Looked up from germline, CDR1 is SGDLS and CDR2 is YYNGEE. Based on the CDR3 plus reference TRBV9 and TRBJ1-4, the full variable domain is DSGVTQTPKHLITATGQRVTLRCSPRSGDLSVYWYQQSLDQGLQFLIQYYNGEERAKGNILERFSAQQFPDLHSELNLSSLELGDSALYFCASSPRQGRGEKLFFGSGTQLSVL.

This chain links TRBV7-6 with TRBJ2-1, with TRBD2 matching 10 bases. The ends lost 4 bases at V and 9 bases at J; junction bases unmatched: 12. Germline V gene sequence: CDR1 SGHVS, CDR2 FNYEAQ. This CDR3 region has 16 residues. CDR3 DNA sequence: TGTGCCAGCAGCTCACCCGGGACTAGCGCTACACGTGAGCAGTTCTTC. Protein: CASSSPGTSATREQFF. Combining the CDR3 with reference TRBV7-6 and TRBJ2-1 gives the whole variable domain GAGVSQSPRYKVTKRGQDVALRCDPISGHVSLYWYRQALGQGPEFLTYFNYEAQQDKSGLPNDRFSAERPEGSISTLTIQRTEQRDSAMYRCASSSPGTSATREQFFGPGTRLTVL.

The count of this clone is one. The V and J genes are TRBV28 and TRBJ2-7; TRBD1 aligns across 10 bases. Losses at the gene ends were 3 bases for V and 9 bases for J; bases not matched to a gene: 8. This CDR3 has 14 residues. Germline values: CDR1 MDHEN, CDR2 SYDVKM. The chain's CDR3 is CASSFRDRGFRQYF. Written as DNA, the CDR3 is TGTGCCAGCAGTTTCCGGGACAGGGGTTTTAGGCAGTACTTC.

V usage is TRBV27 and J usage is TRBJ2-5; no definite D call. Germline CDR1 reads MNHEY; CDR2 reads SMNVEV (reference sequence). The CDR3 consists of 13 residues. The V end lost 5 bases, the J end lost 1 base, and 8 bases lay between the germline ends. The CDR3 sequence is CASSRAPQETQYF. For the CDR3, the DNA is TGTGCCAGCAGTCGGGCGCCCCAAGAGACCCAGTACTTC.

The chain uses TRBV5-8 and TRBJ1-4; D remains ambiguous. The length of the CDR3 is 15 residues. CDR1 SGHTS and CDR2 YDEGEE come from the germline V gene. Trimming left V 4 bases short and J 0 bases short, with 10 bases between. The CDR3 nucleotides read TGTGCCAGCAGCCCCCGCCCCGCAACTAATGAAAAACTGTTTTTT. Translation: CASSPRPATNEKLFF.

The chain recombines TRBV5-1 with TRBJ2-5; 13 bases agree with TRBD2. CDR1 and CDR2 from the germline V gene are SGHRS and YFSETQ. The length of the CDR3 is 18 residues. The V segment lost 0 bases and the J segment 5 bases; nucleotides outside the gene matches: 10. As DNA, the CDR3 is TGCGCCAGCAGCTTGGGAACTAGCGGGAGGGCCCTCAGTGAGACCCAGTACTTC. Encoded protein: CASSLGTSGRALSETQYF.

Here the CDR3 reads CASSLGLQYEQYF. CDR3 DNA sequence: TGTGCCAGCAGCTTAGGACTGCAATACGAGCAGTACTTC. The chain is built from TRBV7-2 and TRBJ2-7; D not resolved. The germline V gene encodes CDR1 SGHTA and CDR2 FQGNSA. Trimming stripped 1 base from V and 4 bases from J, with 8 bases between. CDR3 size: 13 residues.

This chain joins TRBV4-2 and TRBJ2-2; D not resolved. The CDR3 runs to 16 residues. V lost 0 bases, J lost 2 bases, and 10 bases lay in between. CDR1 is LGHNA and CDR2 is YNFKEQ in the germline V gene. CDR3 protein: CASSQEESQNTGELFF. Written as DNA, the CDR3 is TGTGCCAGCAGCCAAGAGGAAAGCCAAAACACCGGGGAGCTGTTTTTT.

The chain joins TRBV28 to TRBJ2-7, with D tentatively TRBD2 (6 bases). The CDR3 has 11 residues. Germline CDR1 reads MDHEN; CDR2 reads SYDVKM. CDR3 protein: CGSGGAYEQYF. The CDR3 DNA reads TGTGGATCCGGGGGAGCTTACGAGCAGTACTTC.

This clone was recorded only once. Here the CDR3 reads CASSKGTGSSNVLTF. CDR3 nucleotide sequence: TGTGCCAGCAGCAAAGGGACAGGGTCGTCCAACGTCCTGACTTTC. V usage is TRBV7-2 and J usage is TRBJ2-6; 9 positions agree with TRBD1. Trimming took 5 bases from V and 8 from J; bases not matched to a gene: 7. The CDR3 has 15 amino acids. The V gene's germline CDR1 is SGHTA and CDR2 FQGNSA.

J is TRBJ2-3 and V is TRBV5-1; D is ambiguous. Trimming removed 4 bases at V and 2 bases at J, with 8 bases between. The CDR3 is 13 amino acids. The V gene's germline CDR1 is SGHRS and CDR2 YFSETQ. Here the CDR3 reads CASSRVITDTQYF. The CDR3, as DNA: TGCGCCAGCAGCAGGGTTATCACAGATACGCAGTATTTT.

Comments on this clone: This CDR3 is also generated by other DNA sequences in the sample. This sequence joins TRBV7-9 and TRBJ2-3; 9 bases agree with TRBD2. The V gene end was trimmed by 2 bases and the J gene end by 1 base; junction bases not matched to a gene: 1. The germline gives CDR1 SEHNR, CDR2 FQNEAQ (reference sequence). This CDR3 is built from 15 residues. The CDR3 here is CASSLRTSGTDTQYF. In DNA, the CDR3 is TGTGCCAGCAGCTTAAGGACTAGCGGCACAGATACGCAGTATTTT.